This TCR beta chain was sequenced for a study of post-analysis software for immune sequencing data. Across the study: The cohort encompassed relapsing-remitting, secondary progressive and progressive-relapsing multiple sclerosis disease courses.

The TCR beta cDNA libraries contained unique molecular identifiers. Input of about 0.85 to 10 million T cells yielded a few hundred thousand cDNA molecules. From the PCR reads, TCRdb called clonotypes with MiXCR, one entry per CDR3 protein. Among roughly 540,000 distinct CDR3 sequences listed, around 31% were seen once. This clonotype occurred many times. The target antigen is unknown. CDR3 length: 14 amino acids. With 7 bases clipped from V and 5 bases from J, the junction kept 10 bases outside the gene matches. Germline loops: CDR1 SQVTM, CDR2 ANQGSEA. Study-level points and caveats: Multiple sclerosis was associated with a significant reduction in normalized Chao1 diversity relative to controls. Controls showed lower frequencies than patients for several TRBV segments, and TRBV5-6, TRBV5-1 and TRBV20-1 were among these.

This clonotype was sampled from a girl aged 2-17 years with multiple sclerosis. Material: blood. The rearrangement joins TRBV29-1 to TRBJ2-5; 10 nucleotides agree with TRBD1. The CDR3 here is CSAATGGRRETQYF. CDR3 DNA sequence: TGCAGCGCTGCGACAGGGGGCCGGAGGGAGACCCAGTACTTC.